The 10 T cell receptor beta chains in this list originate from one sample, sequenced in a study of CD8 T cells in ankylosing spondylitis. Study outcomes and limitations: In ankylosing spondylitis blood, a motif of about 8 highly homologous TCR beta variants appeared characteristic.

For these receptors, no antigen is known. TCRdb called the 5' RACE reads again in MiXCR, with one record for every CDR3 protein. In the table there are about 540,000 distinct CDR3 sequences, roughly 12% of which are singletons. Specimen: blood, either unsorted or a sorted T cell fraction (not recorded which). The receptors stem from a male donor with ankylosing spondylitis.

V is TRBV7-9 and J is TRBJ2-7, with TRBD1 as a possible D gene (5 bases). Trimming took off 3 bases at V and 3 bases at J, with 6 bases between the two ends. Per the germline V gene, CDR1 is SEHNR and CDR2 is FQNEAQ (reference sequence). CDR3 size: 12 residues. The CDR3 DNA is TGTGCCAGCAGCTTTCAGGGCTACGAGCAGTACGTC. The encoded protein is CASSFQGYEQYV.

The chain joins TRBV6-1 to TRBJ1-1; D is uncertain. V lost 5 bases and J lost 10, with 17 bases in between. CDR1 is MNHNS and CDR2 is SASEGT in the germline V gene. The CDR3 totals 13 residues. The CDR3 reads CASSPTGSPGAFF. The DNA for the CDR3 is TGTGCCAGCAGTCCGACCGGGTCTCCGGGAGCTTTCTTT.

This clonotype was seen many times. The genes are TRBV5-5 and TRBJ2-2; TRBD1 matches 8 bases. Trimming cost V 0 bases and J 4 bases; bases outside gene matches: 8. The CDR3 has 17 residues. The V gene's germline CDR1 is SGHKS and CDR2 YYEKEE (reference sequence). In DNA form, the CDR3 reads TGTGCCAGCAGCTTGGGGAGACAGGGGACGACCACCGGGGAGCTGTTTTTT. Translation: CASSLGRQGTTTGELFF.

This clonotype was detected many times. The rearrangement joins TRBV5-1 to TRBJ2-1, with D unresolved. Germline V lookup: CDR1 SGHRS, CDR2 YFSETQ. This CDR3 is 13 amino acids long. V was shortened by 0 bases and J by 6 bases, with 7 bases between the two germline ends. CDR3 nucleotide sequence: TGCGCCAGCAGCTTGGGACCATCCAATGAGCAGTTCTTC. This sequence encodes CASSLGPSNEQFF.

The sample holds a few counts of this clonotype. V is TRBV4-2 and J is TRBJ1-4; the D gene is possibly TRBD1 (5 bases). Germline V gene lookup returns CDR1 LGHNA and CDR2 YNFKEQ. The CDR3 has 14 residues. Trimming removed 2 bases from V and 7 bases from J, with 11 bases in between. In DNA form, the CDR3 reads TGTGCCAGCAGCCAAAGCGCAGGGCTTGAAAAACTGTTTTTT. Translating it yields CASSQSAGLEKLFF.

This clonotype was detected a few times. The V call is TRBV4-1, the J call TRBJ2-1, with 12 positions matching TRBD2. This CDR3 comprises 15 residues. CDR1 and CDR2 (germline): MGHRA, YSYEKL. V gave up 1 base and J gave up 13 bases; unmatched junction bases: 8. CDR3 amino acids: CASSQASGRALRQFF. CDR3 DNA: TGCGCCAGCAGCCAAGCTAGCGGGAGGGCCCTGAGACAGTTCTTC.

This chain joins TRBV4-2 and TRBJ2-7; D is undetermined. Germline CDR1 and CDR2: LGHNA and YNFKEQ. CDR3 length: 14 amino acids. V was shortened by 6 bases and J by 0 bases, with 12 bases between the two germline ends. CDR3 sequence reads: CASSPPQSSYEQYF. DNA of the CDR3: TGTGCCAGCAGTCCTCCTCAGAGCTCCTACGAGCAGTACTTC.

The CDR3 bases are TGTGCCAGCAGTTCGGGACAGGGGTGGGACGAGCAGTACGTC. Its protein product is CASSSGQGWDEQYV. The chain employs TRBV28 and TRBJ2-7; the match to TRBD1 covers 10 bases. V lost 4 bases to trimming and J lost 5 bases; unmatched junction nucleotides: 5. The CDR3 extends over 14 amino acids. CDR1 MDHEN and CDR2 SYDVKM come from the germline V gene.

The chain recombines TRBV29-1 with TRBJ1-1; possibly TRBD1 for D (5 bases). V dropped 5 bases and J dropped 5 bases, with 9 bases sitting between them. The CDR3 totals 11 residues. The germline CDR1 and CDR2 sequences are SQVTM and ANQGSEA. DNA for the CDR3: TGCAGCGTTAACGGGGGAACTGAAGCTTTCTTT. This sequence encodes CSVNGGTEAFF.

This clonotype was recorded a few times. The V call is TRBV5-1, the J call TRBJ2-1; 8 bases are shared with TRBD2. Trimming took 1 base from V and 6 from J; bases not matched to a gene: 6. The length of the CDR3 is 15 residues. Germline loops: CDR1 SGHRS, CDR2 YFSETQ. CDR3 nucleotides: TGCGCCAGCAGCTTGACTAGCGGCTCTCCCAATGAGCAGTTCTTC. Amino acid sequence: CASSLTSGSPNEQFF. Full variable domain (rest looked up from reference TRBV5-1 and TRBJ2-1): KAGVTQTPRYLIKTRGQQVTLSCSPISGHRSVSWYQQTPGQGLQFLFEYFSETQRNKGNFPGRFSGRQFSNSRSEMNVSTLELGDSALYLCASSLTSGSPNEQFFGPGTRLTVL.